In its sample, the clone carrying this TCR beta chain was seen many times. The antigen remains undetermined. TCRdb recomputed calls from the reads with MiXCR, one row per CDR3 protein. The sample has about 770,000 distinct CDR3 sequences; 25% to 35% are singletons. This sample stems from a study of T cell repertoires in cytomegalovirus infection. V was cut by 1 base and J by 0 bases, with 13 bases left in between. The CDR3 is 16 residues long. From germline, CDR1 is SGHTA and CDR2 FQGNSA. Study-level findings and limits: HLA-C-restricted TCR beta clonotypes specific for CMV led the ex vivo response.

This TCR was recovered from a human donor in good health (CMV status not recorded). Some clones in this sample may be carry-over from other donors' samples. This sample comprised cultured CD8+ T cells from PBMCs, obtained from culture after CMV antigen stimulation. J is TRBJ2-7 and V is TRBV7-2, with D maybe TRBD2 (7 bases). CDR3 nucleotides: TGTGCCAGCAGCTTAGATGGGGGGGCTGCCTCCTACGAGCAGTACTTC. Its translation is CASSLDGGAASYEQYF.